The next 6 T cell receptor beta chains were all read from a single sample in a study of metastatic and nonmetastatic thyroid tumors. TCRdb reassembled clones from the PCR reads with MiXCR. The sample yields 30,000 or so clones, 20% to 25% seen once. Every patient was untreated before thyroid surgery. The source material was blood. Receptor source: a female donor with papillary thyroid cancer or a benign thyroid nodule (not recorded which). Some clones in this sample may be carry-over from other donors' samples.

The chain combines TRBV7-7 with TRBJ2-1; D is perhaps TRBD2 (6 bases). The V gene's germline CDR1 is SSHAT and CDR2 FNYEAQ (reference sequence). The CDR3 length is 15 residues. CDR3 bases: TGTTCTAGCAGCTTAGGGGCGGGGATCTACAATGAGCAGTTCTTC. Amino acids: CSSSLGAGIYNEQFF.

The rearrangement joins TRBV5-1 to TRBJ2-1; 8 bases are a match to TRBD2. Per the germline V gene, CDR1 is SGHRS and CDR2 is YFSETQ. The CDR3 has 14 residues. The J segment lost 9 bases and the V segment lost 4 bases, leaving 9 bases of the junction unmatched. The CDR3 coding sequence is TGCGCCAGCAGCGAGGGACTAGAAGGGGGTGAGCAGTTCTTC. Its translation is CASSEGLEGGEQFF.

Regarding this clone: The junction differs from germline at one of its ends, possibly a read error. The rearrangement links TRBV30 to TRBJ1-4, with D perhaps TRBD1 (5 bases). Per germline, CDR1 GTSNPN and CDR2 SVGIG (reference sequence). The CDR3 extends over 17 amino acids. CDR3: CAWSVPWGTATNEKLIF. The CDR3 region has the DNA TGTGCCTGGAGTGTACCATGGGGGACCGCCACTAATGAAAAACTGATTTTT. The full variable domain, in which reference TRBV30 and TRBJ1-4 provide the parts outside the CDR3, is SQTIHQWPATLVQPVGSPLSLECTVEGTSNPNLYWYRQAAGRGLQLLFYSVGIGQISSEVPQNLSASRPQDRQFILSSKKLLLSDSGFYLCAWSVPWGTATNEKLIFGSGTQLSVL.

At least ten counts were recorded for this clone. V usage is TRBV7-9 and J usage is TRBJ2-5, with 7 positions matching TRBD1. V gave up 5 bases and J gave up 2 bases; unmatched junction bases: 5. The germline gives CDR1 SEHNR, CDR2 FQNEAQ (reference sequence). The CDR3 spans 14 residues. CDR3 nucleotide sequence: TGTGCCAGCAGCCCGACAGGGATTCAAGAGACCCAGTACTTC. The encoded protein is CASSPTGIQETQYF. Using reference TRBV7-9 and TRBJ2-5 for the parts outside the CDR3, the full variable domain is DTGVSQNPRHKITKRGQNVTFRCDPISEHNRLYWYRQTLGQGPEFLTYFQNEAQLEKSRLLSDRFSAERPKGSFSTLEIQRTEQGDSAMYLCASSPTGIQETQYFGPGTRLLVL.

There are many counts of this clone. The CDR3: CASTPGLRENIQYF. As DNA, the CDR3 is TGTGCCAGCACCCCGGGACTAAGGGAAAACATTCAGTACTTC. The J gene is TRBJ2-4, the V gene TRBV2; 7 bases map to TRBD2. CDR1 SNHLY and CDR2 FYNNEI come from the germline V gene. V was pared by 7 bases and J by 5 bases, with 8 bases of the junction left unmatched. The CDR3 spans 14 residues.

This clone was found many times. This chain uses TRBV29-1 with TRBJ1-3; no clear D. The V end was cut by 4 bases, the J end by 3 bases, with 4 bases between. Germline assignment: CDR1 SQVTM and CDR2 ANQGSEA. CDR3 length equals 11 residues. CDR3: CSVGGGNTIYF. DNA for the CDR3: TGCAGCGTTGGTGGTGGAAACACCATATATTTT.